These 28 T cell receptor beta chains share one sample of origin, sequenced in a study of OX40 agonist ivuxolimab in advanced cancers. The method behind the library was the immunoSEQ multiplex PCR assay. Drawn from immuneACCESS, this table holds only the in-frame rearrangements with V and J called that TCRdb kept. Clones are partly lost; checked studies trace under half to an unresolved V gene and leave the rest unexplained. Counted in this sample were approximately 26,000 clones; roughly four fifths of them appeared once. Jointly, the top ten make up 9.5% to 15% of the sample. This sample comprised CD4+ or CD8+ T cells sorted from blood, obtained in a trial of the OX40 agonist ivuxolimab. These receptors all stem from an adult with an advanced solid tumor such as melanoma, head and neck, liver or kidney cancer.

The rearrangement links TRBV19 to TRBJ2-1; 7 bases line up with TRBD2. The length of the CDR3 is 17 residues. J gave up 7 bases and V 4 bases, and 16 bases lay outside the gene matches. Germline V gene data show CDR1 as LNHDA and CDR2 as SQIVND (reference sequence). Here the CDR3 DNA reads TGTGCCAGTAGTAGAACCCCCCTCCGGGGGGAGGGAAATGAGCAGTTCTTC. Protein product: CASSRTPLRGEGNEQFF.

The sample holds a few counts of this clone. V is TRBV5-5 and J is TRBJ1-2; no reliable D call. Germline V lookup: CDR1 SGHKS, CDR2 YYEKEE (reference sequence). The CDR3 runs to 14 residues. V lost 4 bases, J lost 3 bases, and 13 bases lay in between. Here the CDR3 reads CASSIDPLDYGYTF. The CDR3 DNA reads TGTGCCAGCAGCATAGATCCATTAGACTATGGCTACACCTTC.

J is TRBJ2-3 and V is TRBV7-9, with D maybe TRBD2 (6 bases). CDR1 and CDR2 (germline): SEHNR, FQNEAQ (reference sequence). The germline V and J ends were trimmed by 2 bases and 3 bases, with 9 bases remaining between them. CDR3 length equals 14 residues. The CDR3 spells CASSLTAGTDTQYF. The CDR3 DNA follows: TGTGCCAGCAGCTTAACCGCGGGGACAGATACGCAGTATTTT.

V and J are TRBV6-5 and TRBJ2-1, with D perhaps matching TRBD1 or TRBD2 (5 bases each). The CDR3 spans 13 residues. Between the trimmed V and J ends, which lost 6 bases and 10 bases, there was a span of 16 bases. The germline V gene encodes CDR1 MNHEY and CDR2 SVGAGI. The CDR3 nucleotides are TGTGCCAGCAGCCCCACTAGGGGATTAGAGCAGTTCTTC. Protein: CASSPTRGLEQFF.

The V and J genes are TRBV13 and TRBJ1-2, with 7 bases fitting TRBD1. Looked up from germline, CDR1 is PRHDT and CDR2 is FYEKMQ (reference sequence). The CDR3 runs 15 residues. J lost 8 bases, V lost 0 bases, and 9 bases had no gene match. In nucleotides, the CDR3 is TGTGCCAGCAGCTTAGGTCAGGGGGAATCTTACGGCTACACCTTC. Encoded protein: CASSLGQGESYGYTF.

The J gene is TRBJ2-5, the V gene TRBV7-8; the match to TRBD2 covers 8 bases. CDR1 is SGHVS and CDR2 is FQNEAQ in the germline V gene. The trim removed 2 bases at V and 2 bases at J, leaving 4 bases unmatched. The CDR3 runs to 15 residues. The CDR3 coding sequence is TGTGCCAGCAGCTTATGGCGACTAGCGCAAGAGACCCAGTACTTC. Translation: CASSLWRLAQETQYF.

This chain joins TRBV29-1 and TRBJ1-3; D might be TRBD1 (5 bases). The germline gives CDR1 SQVTM, CDR2 ANQGSEA. CDR3 size: 11 residues. Deletions cut 3 bases from V and 8 bases from J, with 8 bases between. The CDR3 DNA reads TGCAGCGTTGATGGGGGTGACACCATATATTTT. Translated: CSVDGGDTIYF.

The chain uses TRBV7-3 and TRBJ1-2; maybe TRBD1 (6 bases). The length of the CDR3 is 15 residues. V gave up 3 bases and J gave up 5 bases, with 16 bases separating them. The V gene's germline CDR1 is SGHTA and CDR2 FQGTGA. CDR3 residues: CASSLSGQDLYGYTF. The CDR3 DNA is TGTGCCAGCAGCTTGTCGGGACAAGACTTGTATGGCTACACCTTC.

The chain recombines TRBV13 with TRBJ2-7; D is ambiguous. Germline V gene sequence: CDR1 PRHDT, CDR2 FYEKMQ (reference sequence). The V gene lost 5 bases and the J gene lost 9 bases, with 14 bases spanning the gap. The CDR3 consists of 12 residues. In nucleotides, the CDR3 is TGTGCCAGCAGCCCAGGTAGTACGGCGCAGTACTTC. Its protein is CASSPGSTAQYF.

The sample holds one count of this clone. The V gene is TRBV27, the J gene TRBJ2-7, with D possibly called TRBD1 or TRBD2 (7 bases each). There are 17 residues in the CDR3. Germline V gene lookup returns CDR1 MNHEY and CDR2 SMNVEV (reference sequence). V was pared by 6 bases and J by 2 bases, with 23 bases between. The CDR3: CASRPQGGGYFAYEQYF. The CDR3 coding sequence is TGTGCCAGCAGACCGCAGGGGGGGGGATACTTTGCCTACGAGCAGTACTTC.

This chain joins TRBV5-1 and TRBJ1-4; a possible D gene is TRBD1 (5 bases). V shed 4 bases and J shed 6 bases, with 13 bases lying between them. CDR3 length: 14 residues. The germline V gene has CDR1 SGHRS and CDR2 YFSETQ. CDR3 in amino acids: CASSDSGIYEKLFF. The CDR3 DNA is TGCGCCAGCAGCGATTCAGGGATCTATGAAAAACTGTTTTTT.

This rearrangement joins TRBV14 to TRBJ1-2; D might be TRBD1 (6 bases). There are 13 residues in the CDR3. Germline values: CDR1 SGHDN, CDR2 FVKESK. Trimming took off 4 bases at V and 2 bases at J, with 8 bases between the two ends. The CDR3 is CASSPGTNYGYTF. The CDR3 region has the DNA TGTGCCAGCAGCCCCGGGACAAACTATGGCTACACCTTC.

J is TRBJ2-2 and V is TRBV28; 7 bases align to TRBD2. CDR3 length equals 15 residues. After removal of 6 bases from V and 4 bases from J, the junction contained 8 bases not matched to a gene. Germline assignment: CDR1 MDHEN and CDR2 SYDVKM. The CDR3: CASRGLGGSTGELFF. CDR3 nucleotide sequence: TGTGCCAGCAGGGGGCTCGGGGGGAGCACCGGGGAGCTGTTTTTT. Variable domain in full (rest from reference TRBV28 and TRBJ2-2): DVKVTQSSRYLVKRTGEKVFLECVQDMDHENMFWYRQDPGLGLRLIYFSYDVKMKEKGDIPEGYSVSREKKERFSLILESASTNQTSMYLCASRGLGGSTGELFFGEGSRLTVL.

This chain joins TRBV27 and TRBJ2-7; a weak D match, TRBD2 (5 bases). Trimming removed 4 bases from V and 4 bases from J, with 11 bases in between. The CDR3 covers 13 residues. Germline CDR1 reads MNHEY; CDR2 reads SMNVEV (reference sequence). CDR3 in amino acids: CASSSGIGYEQYF. The CDR3 DNA reads as TGTGCCAGCAGTTCCGGGATTGGGTACGAGCAGTACTTC.

The chain links TRBV6-5 to TRBJ1-1, with 9 nucleotides matching TRBD1. This CDR3 has 16 residues. The germline V gene has CDR1 MNHEY and CDR2 SVGAGI. The V gene end was trimmed by 2 bases and the J gene end by 2 bases; junction bases not matched to a gene: 6. The CDR3 DNA reads TGTGCCAGCAGTTACAGTCGGACAGGGGCCAACACTGAAGCTTTCTTT. It is translated as CASSYSRTGANTEAFF.

The J gene is TRBJ1-1, the V gene TRBV19; D ambiguous. Germline loops: CDR1 LNHDA, CDR2 SQIVND (reference sequence). This CDR3 has 14 residues. Trimming stripped 0 bases from V and 5 bases from J, with 10 bases between. CDR3 loop: CASSIDGAGTEAFF. The CDR3 DNA follows: TGTGCCAGTAGTATAGATGGCGCAGGAACTGAAGCTTTCTTT.

The rearrangement joins TRBV4-1 to TRBJ1-2; D call uncertain. The V and J ends lost 4 bases and 5 bases respectively, with 14 bases between them. Germline loops: CDR1 MGHRA, CDR2 YSYEKL. The CDR3 contains 14 residues. As DNA, the CDR3 is TGCGCCAGCAGCCGAGAGACCGCCCGTTATGGCTACACCTTC. Translating it yields CASSRETARYGYTF.

V and J are TRBV4-2 and TRBJ1-1; 8 nucleotides align to TRBD1. Germline V gene data show CDR1 as LGHNA and CDR2 as YNFKEQ. The CDR3 totals 13 residues. Losses at the gene ends were 5 bases for V and 3 bases for J; bases not matched to a gene: 2. The DNA for the CDR3 is TGTGCCAGCAGCGGACAGGGTGACACTGAAGCTTTCTTT. As protein: CASSGQGDTEAFF.

The CDR3 DNA reads TGTGCCAGCAGCCCCGGGACAGGGGTTCAGTACGAGCAGTACTTC. It is translated as CASSPGTGVQYEQYF. V and J are TRBV7-6 and TRBJ2-7, with 10 bases identical to TRBD1. Trimming cost V 5 bases and J 4 bases; bases outside gene matches: 8. Germline V gives CDR1 SGHVS, CDR2 FNYEAQ. This CDR3 comprises 15 residues.

This clone has a handful of counts. The rearrangement uses TRBV10-2 and TRBJ1-2; D uncertain. The CDR3 has 13 residues. Germline values: CDR1 WSHSY, CDR2 SAAADI. The V and J ends lost 3 bases and 4 bases respectively, with 9 bases between them. The CDR3 loop is CASSDLGPYGYTF. CDR3 coding DNA: TGCGCCAGCAGTGACCTCGGGCCCTATGGCTACACCTTC.

The genes are TRBV9 and TRBJ1-3, with 7 bases aligning to TRBD1. The germline V gene encodes CDR1 SGDLS and CDR2 YYNGEE. This CDR3 comprises 15 residues. V was clipped by 4 bases and J by 3 bases; unmatched bases: 7. The CDR3 DNA sequence: TGTGCCAGCAGCAGCAGGGGGTTTCTTGGAAACACCATATATTTT. Translation gives CASSSRGFLGNTIYF.

The genes are TRBV27 and TRBJ1-5, with a weak D call TRBD1 (5 bases). The germline gives CDR1 MNHEY, CDR2 SMNVEV (reference sequence). This CDR3 contains 16 residues. The V end was cut by 4 bases, the J end by 5 bases, with 18 bases between. The CDR3 sequence: CASSSRRGDPDQPQHF. In nucleotides, the CDR3 is TGTGCCAGCAGTTCGCGAAGGGGAGACCCTGATCAGCCCCAGCATTTT.

The chain couples TRBV9 to TRBJ2-5; either TRBD1 or TRBD2 may supply D (6 bases each). Germline V gene data show CDR1 as SGDLS and CDR2 as YYNGEE. V was pared by 2 bases and J by 3 bases, with 14 bases between. This CDR3 contains 15 residues. DNA of the CDR3: TGTGCCAGCAGCGTGTGGGGGGCAAGTAAAGAGACCCAGTACTTC. This gives the protein CASSVWGASKETQYF.

The chain uses TRBV9 and TRBJ2-5; TRBD1 agrees at 9 bases. Germline assignment: CDR1 SGDLS and CDR2 YYNGEE. This CDR3 has 16 amino acids. The ends lost 4 bases at V and 1 base at J; junction bases unmatched: 8. This CDR3 is CASSPRTGVLQETQYF. CDR3 in DNA: TGTGCCAGCAGCCCAAGGACAGGGGTTCTCCAAGAGACCCAGTACTTC. The full variable domain, in which reference TRBV9 and TRBJ2-5 provide the parts outside the CDR3, is DSGVTQTPKHLITATGQRVTLRCSPRSGDLSVYWYQQSLDQGLQFLIQYYNGEERAKGNILERFSAQQFPDLHSELNLSSLELGDSALYFCASSPRTGVLQETQYFGPGTRLLVL.

The chain has TRBV6-1 and TRBJ2-7, with D maybe TRBD1 (6 bases). Trimming removed 5 bases from V and 4 bases from J, with 15 bases in between. Germline CDR1 is MNHNS and CDR2 is SASEGT. CDR3 length: 14 residues. The CDR3 spells CASSQGTQLYEQYF. The CDR3, as DNA: TGTGCCAGCAGTCAGGGGACCCAGCTTTACGAGCAGTACTTC.

The chain recombines TRBV6-5 with TRBJ2-6, with no clear D. The CDR3 is made up of 12 amino acids. V was cut by 8 bases and J by 0 bases, with 2 bases left in between. Per germline, CDR1 MNHEY and CDR2 SVGAGI. The CDR3 nucleotides are TGTGCCAGCGGCTCTGGGGCCAACGTCCTGACTTTC. This codes for CASGSGANVLTF.

The rearrangement uses TRBV2 and TRBJ1-1; the match to TRBD1 covers 9 bases. The ends lost 6 bases at V and 0 bases at J; junction bases unmatched: 5. CDR1 is SNHLY and CDR2 is FYNNEI in the germline V gene. The CDR3 consists of 15 residues. In nucleotides, the CDR3 is TGTGCCAGCAGACTAGGACAGGGGCTGAACACTGAAGCTTTCTTT. This sequence encodes CASRLGQGLNTEAFF.

This clone was counted once. The chain is built from TRBV19 and TRBJ2-3; 7 bases match TRBD2. Germline values: CDR1 LNHDA, CDR2 SQIVND (reference sequence). Losses at the gene ends were 5 bases for V and 1 base for J; bases not matched to a gene: 12. The CDR3 contains 17 residues. The CDR3 DNA reads TGTGCCAGTAGTGTGTCCCGTCGAGCGGGGCGCACAGATACGCAGTATTTT. Its translation is CASSVSRRAGRTDTQYF.